The source of this TCR beta chain is a study of T cell responses to AZD1222 COVID-19 vaccine. For the study at large: Pooled samples include second doses given at about 4 or 12 weeks. The study, taken as a whole, reports: Donor demographics were predominantly white British with a female majority; clonal diversity may be underestimated. Reportedly, close to half of spike-specific TCRs are directed against unmutated variant regions.

Deletions cut 7 bases from V and 3 bases from J, with 16 bases between. The CDR3 covers 14 residues. CDR1 SGHRS and CDR2 YFSETQ come from the germline V gene. TCRdb's table, derived via immunoSEQ multiplex PCR, lists solely in-frame clones and lacks some. The sample carries about 110,000 clones, roughly 87% recorded once. As for this clone: What it recognizes is unknown.

Sequencing was performed on peripheral blood, taken on day 0 of AZD1222 vaccination. The chain carries TRBV5-1 and TRBJ1-2, with D maybe TRBD1 (5 bases). The receptor was derived from an adult in good health. The CDR3 sequence: CASAPGGLDYGYTF. CDR3 DNA sequence: TGCGCCAGCGCCCCCGGGGGTCTGGACTATGGCTACACCTTC.